The present T cell receptor (beta chain) was sequenced within a study of blood T cell repertoires in COVID-19. Study in general: Whether acute or convalescent, the COVID-19 samples came from the United States, Italy and Spain.

The V gene lost 3 bases and the J gene lost 5 bases, with 13 bases spanning the gap. From germline, CDR1 is KGHSH and CDR2 LQKENI. This CDR3 contains 14 residues. The authors' processing: How many nucleated cells were present was estimated from reference gene primer amplification. Measured with immunoSEQ multiplex PCR; TCRdb has only the in-frame clones, and not every one. For V, J and clone size, that table is used; D and trimming come from the DNA. The data show 20,000 or so clones, 70% to 85% seen once. The chain has TRBV18 and TRBJ2-5; possible D gene TRBD2, 6 bases. The receptor comes from a human donor in a cohort sampled during active COVID-19. Sequencing was done on a sample of peripheral blood. The CDR3 nucleotides are TGTGCCAGCTCACCGGGGAGGCGGTCGGAGACCCAGTACTTC. The encoded protein is CASSPGRRSETQYF.